The clone carrying this T cell receptor beta chain appeared many times. Its antigen is still unknown. The data are from a study of response to subunit inactivated influenza vaccine. Broader study findings: Seasonal influenza vaccination, on each occasion, was suggested by the authors to recruit few new T cells.

This CDR3 spans 14 amino acids. After removal of 3 bases from V and 6 bases from J, the junction contained 6 bases not matched to a gene. Germline assignment: CDR1 MNHEY and CDR2 SMNVEV (reference sequence). TCRdb passed the RT-PCR reads through MiXCR, listing each CDR3 protein once. The sample carries more than 500,000 distinct CDR3 sequences, approximately 11% recorded once. These data are also associated with another study on T cells expressing NK-cell markers. Per that study: Beta-chain TCR cDNA was generated via 5'RACE template switching with UMIs. As a fraction of CD8+ T cells, dominant NKG2C+ clonotypes reached roughly 1.0-7.5% in six donors.

The receptor was isolated from a man between 50 and 59 years old who received an inactivated influenza vaccine. This specimen was PBMCs from blood, taken on the day of vaccination. The chain has TRBV27 and TRBJ1-1, with 8 bases lining up with TRBD1. The CDR3 protein is CASSFGTGSSEAFF. CDR3 DNA: TGTGCCAGCAGTTTCGGGACAGGCTCATCTGAAGCTTTCTTT.